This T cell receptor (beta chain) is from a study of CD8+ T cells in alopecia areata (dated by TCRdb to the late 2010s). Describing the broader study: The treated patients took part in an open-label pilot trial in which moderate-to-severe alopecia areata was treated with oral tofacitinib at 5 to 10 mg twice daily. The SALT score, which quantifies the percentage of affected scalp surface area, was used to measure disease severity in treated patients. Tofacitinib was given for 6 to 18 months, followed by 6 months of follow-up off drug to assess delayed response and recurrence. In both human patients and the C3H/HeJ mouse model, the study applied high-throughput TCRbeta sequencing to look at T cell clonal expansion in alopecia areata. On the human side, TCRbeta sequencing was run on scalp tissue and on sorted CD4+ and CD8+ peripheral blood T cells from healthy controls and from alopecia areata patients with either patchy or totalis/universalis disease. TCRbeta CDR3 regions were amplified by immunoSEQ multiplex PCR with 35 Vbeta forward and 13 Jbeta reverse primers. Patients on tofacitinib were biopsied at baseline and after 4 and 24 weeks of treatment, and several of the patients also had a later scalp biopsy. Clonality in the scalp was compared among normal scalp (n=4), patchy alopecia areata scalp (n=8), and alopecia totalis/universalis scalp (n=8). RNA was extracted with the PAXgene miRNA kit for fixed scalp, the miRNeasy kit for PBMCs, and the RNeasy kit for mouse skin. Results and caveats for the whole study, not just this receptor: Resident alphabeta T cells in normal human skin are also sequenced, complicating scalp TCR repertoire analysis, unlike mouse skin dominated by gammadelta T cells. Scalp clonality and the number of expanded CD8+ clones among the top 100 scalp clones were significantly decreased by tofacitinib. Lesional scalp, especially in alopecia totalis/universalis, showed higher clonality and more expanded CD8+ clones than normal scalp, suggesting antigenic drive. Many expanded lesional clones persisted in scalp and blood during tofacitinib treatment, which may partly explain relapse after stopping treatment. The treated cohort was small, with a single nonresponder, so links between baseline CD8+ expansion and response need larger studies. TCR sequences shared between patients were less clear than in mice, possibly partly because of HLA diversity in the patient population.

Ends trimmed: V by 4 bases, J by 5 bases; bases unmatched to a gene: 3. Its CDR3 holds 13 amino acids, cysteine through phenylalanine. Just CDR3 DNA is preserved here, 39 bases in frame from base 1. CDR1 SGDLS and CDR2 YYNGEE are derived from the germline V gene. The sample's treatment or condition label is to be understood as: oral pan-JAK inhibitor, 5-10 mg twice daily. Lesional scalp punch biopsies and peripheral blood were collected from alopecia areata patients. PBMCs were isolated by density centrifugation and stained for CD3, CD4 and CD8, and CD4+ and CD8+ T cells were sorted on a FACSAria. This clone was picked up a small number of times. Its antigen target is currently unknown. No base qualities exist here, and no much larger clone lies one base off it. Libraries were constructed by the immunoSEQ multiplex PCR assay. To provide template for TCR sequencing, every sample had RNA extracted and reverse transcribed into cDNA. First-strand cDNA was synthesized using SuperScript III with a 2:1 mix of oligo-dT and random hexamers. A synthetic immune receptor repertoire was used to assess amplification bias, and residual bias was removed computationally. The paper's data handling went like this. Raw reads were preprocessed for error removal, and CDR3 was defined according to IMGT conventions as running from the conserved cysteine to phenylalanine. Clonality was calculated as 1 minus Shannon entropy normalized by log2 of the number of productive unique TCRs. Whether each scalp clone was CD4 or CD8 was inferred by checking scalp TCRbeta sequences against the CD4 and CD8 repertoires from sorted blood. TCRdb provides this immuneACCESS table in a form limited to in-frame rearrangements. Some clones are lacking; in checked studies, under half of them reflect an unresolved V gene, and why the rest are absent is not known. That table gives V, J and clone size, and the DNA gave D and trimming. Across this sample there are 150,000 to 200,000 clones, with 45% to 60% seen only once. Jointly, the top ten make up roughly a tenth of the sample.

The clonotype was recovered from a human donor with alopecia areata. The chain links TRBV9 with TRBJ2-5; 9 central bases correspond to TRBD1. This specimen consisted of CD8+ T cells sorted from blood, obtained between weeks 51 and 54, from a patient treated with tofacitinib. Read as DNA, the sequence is TGTGCCAGCAGCACAGGGGGCACGGAGACCCAGTACTTC. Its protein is CASSTGGTETQYF. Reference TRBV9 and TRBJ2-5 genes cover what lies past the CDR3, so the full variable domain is DSGVTQTPKHLITATGQRVTLRCSPRSGDLSVYWYQQSLDQGLQFLIQYYNGEERAKGNILERFSAQQFPDLHSELNLSSLELGDSALYFCASSTGGTETQYFGPGTRLLVL.